What follows are 5 T cell receptor beta chains derived from one specimen sequenced in a study of Ad26.COV2.S vaccination and SARS-CoV-2 variants. As to treatment: some 20 received Ad26.COV2.S at low or high dose, single or two shots; about 5 received placebo; per-sample allocation not given. The samples were gathered on day 63 after the first injection of vaccine or placebo. Clones were sequenced by immunoSEQ multiplex PCR, and TCRdb holds only the in-frame ones, with some missing. The sample lists roughly 300,000 clones; about 89% were seen once. Source: peripheral blood, taken in a trial of Ad26.COV2.S vaccine versus placebo. The receptors were sampled from a person between 18 and 65 years old who received the Ad26.COV2.S COVID-19 vaccine or a placebo.

In this sample, this clone turned up a few times. The same CDR3 also results from other DNA sequences found in this sample. This chain uses TRBV6-5 with TRBJ1-1; D unclear. The CDR3 sequence is 13 residues long. Trimming pared 2 bases from V and 2 bases from J, leaving 6 bases between. Germline CDR1 and CDR2: MNHEY and SVGAGI. CDR3 DNA: TGTGCCAGCAGTTACCGGGGTAACACTGAAGCTTTCTTT. This sequence encodes CASSYRGNTEAFF.

This chain joins TRBV14 and TRBJ2-2; TRBD1 aligns across 7 bases. This CDR3 has 15 residues. V shed 0 bases and J 7 bases; nucleotides not matched to a gene: 5. Germline CDR1 and CDR2: SGHDN and FVKESK. The CDR3 DNA sequence: TGTGCCAGCAGCCAAGATATTGGGACAGACGGGGAGCTGTTTTTT. This gives the protein CASSQDIGTDGELFF.

This clone was seen a few times. The V gene is TRBV28, the J gene TRBJ2-7, with D tentatively TRBD1 (6 bases). The CDR3 sequence is 14 residues long. Germline CDR1 MDHEN, CDR2 SYDVKM. Trimming pared 6 bases from V and 1 base from J, leaving 13 bases between. DNA of the CDR3: TGTGCCAGCAGGTACAGGGAGAGGTCCTACGAGCAGTACTTC. As protein: CASRYRERSYEQYF. Using reference TRBV28 and TRBJ2-7 for the parts outside the CDR3, the full variable domain is DVKVTQSSRYLVKRTGEKVFLECVQDMDHENMFWYRQDPGLGLRLIYFSYDVKMKEKGDIPEGYSVSREKKERFSLILESASTNQTSMYLCASRYRERSYEQYFGPGTRLTVT.

This chain joins TRBV4-1 and TRBJ1-2; perhaps TRBD1 as D (6 bases). CDR1 is MGHRA, CDR2 YSYEKL, per germline. The CDR3 is 14 amino acids. The V gene lost 1 base and the J gene lost 4 bases, with 10 bases spanning the gap. CDR3 in DNA: TGCGCCAGCAGCCAAGCCGGGGGCCCCTATGGCTACACCTTC. Amino acids: CASSQAGGPYGYTF.

The chain employs TRBV11-2 and TRBJ2-3; TRBD1 agrees at 7 bases. The V gene end was trimmed by 0 bases and the J gene end by 2 bases; junction bases not matched to a gene: 5. This CDR3 contains 16 residues. Germline CDR1 reads SGHAT; CDR2 reads FQNNGV. DNA for the CDR3: TGTGCCAGCAGCTTAGATGTGACAGGGTACACAGATACGCAGTATTTT. Its translation: CASSLDVTGYTDTQYF.